This T cell receptor beta chain was sequenced for a study of early T cells in non-severe SARS-CoV-2 infection (dated by TCRdb to the early 2020s). Describing the broader study: Bulk RNA from unsorted whole blood was used for TCR sequencing, so alpha and beta chains could not be paired. Overall study outcomes, separate from this receptor: VDJdb matching was skewed toward anti-spike CD8 responses and likely underestimated virus-specific expansions by missing private and CD4 specificities.

This clonotype has ten or more counts. Its target antigen remains unknown. Per-base qualities were not stored, and no clone one base away is much larger. The trim is 0 bases for V and 4 bases for J, with a gap of 9 bases between the germline ends. The germline V gene supplies CDR1 KGHDR and CDR2 SFDVKD. The CDR3 numbers 15 residues from cysteine through phenylalanine. Of all the DNA, just the CDR3 is kept, 45 bases in frame from base 1. A case-control design nested within a healthcare worker cohort in London, UK, was used, with weekly nasopharyngeal swab PCR tests and blood sampling performed. Healthcare workers were enrolled in the week of the UK lockdown, from 23 to 31 March 2020, and were followed every week for up to roughly 16 weeks. The method behind the library was 5' RACE. Instrument on record: NextSeq 500. Unique molecular identifiers were attached to individual cDNA molecules in the TCR library protocol so that sequencing error and PCR bias could be corrected. TCR alpha and beta chains were both sequenced, and the abundances of alpha and beta sequences in each sample were closely correlated with each other. Per the authors' processing: Decombinator V4 was used to annotate TCR sequences for V gene, J gene and CDR3. Expanded TCRs were defined as changing significantly between any two time points under a Poisson model with p below 0.0001. TCR abundances were normalised to the total number of TCRs sequenced per sample and were expressed as counts per million. TRAV1-2 paired with TRAJ12, TRAJ20 or TRAJ33 defined MAIT TCRs, while TRAV10 paired with TRAJ18 defined iNKT TCRs. VDJdb, accessed on 1 November 2021, was searched for TCRs annotated for CMV, EBV and SARS-CoV-2, and TCRs annotated for more than one antigen were excluded. TCRdb handled the public reads itself, with Q25 trimming in fastp and clone calling in MiXCR, and kept productive beta chains. Duplicate CDR3 protein sequences are folded into a single record with the most common DNA and genes. TCRdb, not the original authors, processed these V and J calls. The sample table records under 45,000 distinct CDR3 sequences; around 9.9% of these occur just once. About 9.9% of the sample goes to the ten largest clones.

This clonotype was sampled from an adult who was a healthcare worker with PCR-confirmed SARS-CoV-2 infection or an uninfected control (not recorded which). The sequence joins TRBV24-1 to TRBJ2-1; the D gene lacks a confident call. The sequenced sample consisted of whole blood. The nucleotide sequence reads as follows: TGTGCCACCAGTGATTTGGCAGGACCTTACAATGAGCAGTTCTTC. Translated, this gives CATSDLAGPYNEQFF.